This T cell receptor beta chain came from a study of cytomegalovirus exposure and HLA in healthy donors. Study summary: Earlier work reported 100 million or so unique TCR beta sequences from 150 million to 200 million T cells.

Trimming took off 6 bases at V and 0 bases at J, with 12 bases between the two ends. This CDR3 has 15 residues. The germline gives CDR1 LNHNV, CDR2 YYDKDF (reference sequence). Study observations and caveats: Cytomegalovirus-associated TCR beta chains were listed, numbering some 180. Among CMV-associated TCR beta chains, most appeared HLA-restricted in a later analysis.

Amplification used 60 Vbeta primers and 13 Jbeta primers. TCRdb's table, derived via immunoSEQ multiplex PCR, lists solely in-frame clones and lacks some. The repertoire table contains 150,000 to 200,000 clones. Notes on this clone: Its antigen is undetermined.

This TCR was sampled from a man aged 25 to 40 in good health and CMV-seronegative. The chain links TRBV15 to TRBJ1-3, with D tentatively TRBD1 (5 bases). What was sequenced was PBMCs. Written as DNA, the CDR3 is TGTGCCACCAGAGAGACAGTTTCCTCTGGAAACACCATATATTTT. It is translated as CATRETVSSGNTIYF.